Shown below are 15 T cell receptor beta chains from a single sample sequenced in a study of cytomegalovirus exposure and HLA in healthy donors. Amplification used 60 Vbeta primers and 13 Jbeta primers. Data came from immunoSEQ multiplex PCR; TCRdb stores just in-frame clones and leaves some out. The table for this sample gives tens of thousands of clones. The sequencing input was PBMCs. The source is a man aged 35 to 55 in good health and CMV-seronegative.

The genes are TRBV5-5 and TRBJ1-5; 8 bases match TRBD1. The CDR3 spans 14 residues. CDR1 SGHKS and CDR2 YYEKEE come from the germline V gene (reference sequence). V trimming: 7 bases; J trimming: 7 bases; junction bases outside the gene matches: 10. CDR3 sequence: CASGTGQETQPQHF. The CDR3 DNA sequence: TGTGCCAGCGGAACGGGACAGGAAACACAGCCCCAGCATTTT.

This chain links TRBV5-1 with TRBJ1-1; D call uncertain. The CDR3 runs to 13 residues. Germline CDR1 and CDR2: SGHRS and YFSETQ. Between the trimmed V and J ends, which lost 0 bases and 4 bases, there was a span of 7 bases. CDR3: CASSLERVTEAFF. DNA for the CDR3: TGCGCCAGCAGCTTGGAGAGGGTCACTGAAGCTTTCTTT. The complete variable domain, with remaining parts taken from reference TRBV5-1 and TRBJ1-1, reads KAGVTQTPRYLIKTRGQQVTLSCSPISGHRSVSWYQQTPGQGLQFLFEYFSETQRNKGNFPGRFSGRQFSNSRSEMNVSTLELGDSALYLCASSLERVTEAFFGQGTRLTVV.

The rearrangement links TRBV18 to TRBJ1-3; 8 bases align to TRBD1. The V gene end was trimmed by 0 bases and the J gene end by 5 bases; junction bases not matched to a gene: 6. This CDR3 is built from 16 residues. Per the germline V gene, CDR1 is KGHSH and CDR2 is LQKENI. CDR3 protein: CASSPPIQGVRNTIYF. The DNA for the CDR3 is TGTGCCAGCTCACCACCGATACAGGGGGTACGAAACACCATATATTTT.

The chain links TRBV28 to TRBJ2-3, with 8 nucleotides matching TRBD1. The CDR3 totals 14 residues. The V segment lost 5 bases and the J segment 6 bases; nucleotides outside the gene matches: 7. Per germline, CDR1 MDHEN and CDR2 SYDVKM. The CDR3 DNA reads as TGTGCCAGCAGTCCTGACAGGGGAGACGATACGCAGTATTTT. This translates into CASSPDRGDDTQYF. Combining the CDR3 with reference TRBV28 and TRBJ2-3 gives the whole variable domain DVKVTQSSRYLVKRTGEKVFLECVQDMDHENMFWYRQDPGLGLRLIYFSYDVKMKEKGDIPEGYSVSREKKERFSLILESASTNQTSMYLCASSPDRGDDTQYFGPGTRLTVL.

The CDR3 spells CASRLRGSEQYF. The DNA of the CDR3 is TGTGCCAGCAGGCTCAGGGGTTCCGAGCAGTACTTC. The chain employs TRBV6-6 and TRBJ2-7; the D gene is possibly TRBD1 (6 bases). V dropped 6 bases and J dropped 6 bases, with 12 bases sitting between them. This CDR3 is 12 amino acids long. The germline V gene has CDR1 MNHNY and CDR2 SVGAGI (reference sequence).

The chain is built from TRBV11-2 and TRBJ1-3; possible D gene TRBD1, 5 bases. Germline CDR1 is SGHAT and CDR2 is FQNNGV. CDR3 length: 19 residues. V was pared by 0 bases and J by 0 bases, with 18 bases between. CDR3 nucleotide sequence: TGTGCCAGCAGCTTAGACCCGCGACAGAGCCAACTCTCTGGAAACACCATATATTTT. Protein: CASSLDPRQSQLSGNTIYF.

In DNA, the CDR3 is TGCGCCAGCAGCCCTAGTCCCGGGACAGGGGGATACTATGGCTACACCTTC. Its translation: CASSPSPGTGGYYGYTF. The rearrangement uses TRBV5-1 and TRBJ1-2; 11 bases are shared with TRBD1. Per the germline V gene, CDR1 is SGHRS and CDR2 is YFSETQ. There are 17 residues in the CDR3. J gave up 3 bases and V 4 bases, and 11 bases lay outside the gene matches.

The chain uses TRBV30 and TRBJ1-1; no definite D call. V was pared by 3 bases and J by 6 bases, with 14 bases between. The CDR3 length is 13 residues. The germline CDR1 and CDR2 sequences are GTSNPN and SVGIG (reference sequence). CDR3: CAWRHPGLPEAFF. The CDR3 DNA reads as TGTGCCTGGAGACACCCAGGTCTTCCTGAAGCTTTCTTT.

V and J are TRBV5-6 and TRBJ2-7; D gene unclear. CDR3 length: 12 residues. Trimming removed 7 bases at V and 3 bases at J, with 11 bases between. Germline lookup yields CDR1 SGHDT and CDR2 YYEEEE. CDR3 DNA: TGTGCCAGCGGTACGCGGCACTACGAGCAGTACTTC. This gives the protein CASGTRHYEQYF.

The chain is built from TRBV10-3 and TRBJ2-1, with 7 bases lining up with TRBD2. This CDR3 region has 15 residues. The germline V gene encodes CDR1 ENHRY and CDR2 SYGVKD. Losses at the gene ends were 0 bases for V and 15 bases for J; bases not matched to a gene: 14. CDR3 region: CAISESGASGLGGFF. DNA for the CDR3: TGTGCCATCAGTGAGTCAGGGGCTAGCGGCCTCGGGGGGTTCTTC.

The chain carries TRBV5-1 and TRBJ1-2, with 7 nucleotides matching TRBD1. CDR3 length: 14 residues. CDR1 is SGHRS and CDR2 is YFSETQ in the germline V gene. The V segment lost 0 bases and the J segment 6 bases; nucleotides outside the gene matches: 5. The chain's CDR3 is CASSLVRQGDGYTF. CDR3 in DNA: TGCGCCAGCAGCTTGGTGCGACAGGGCGATGGCTACACCTTC.

V is TRBV13 and J is TRBJ2-2; weak D call: TRBD2 (5 bases). The CDR3 is 16 amino acids. The germline V gene encodes CDR1 PRHDT and CDR2 FYEKMQ (reference sequence). With 4 bases removed from V and 0 bases from J, the gap between germline ends came to 12 bases. Written as DNA, the CDR3 is TGTGCCAGCAGCTCCCGGACTGGGGCGAACACCGGGGAGCTGTTTTTT. This gives the protein CASSSRTGANTGELFF.

The chain recombines TRBV7-9 with TRBJ2-2; weak D call: TRBD1 (5 bases). This CDR3 region has 15 residues. CDR1 and CDR2 (germline): SEHNR, FQNEAQ (reference sequence). Trimming stripped 0 bases from V and 3 bases from J, with 8 bases between. CDR3 DNA: TGTGCCAGCAGCTTAGCACAGGTGGACACCGGGGAGCTGTTTTTT. Protein product: CASSLAQVDTGELFF.

The gene calls are TRBV6-5 and TRBJ1-1; 8 positions match TRBD1. CDR3 length: 15 amino acids. V shed 2 bases and J 0 bases; nucleotides not matched to a gene: 2. Germline V gives CDR1 MNHEY, CDR2 SVGAGI. DNA of the CDR3: TGTGCCAGCAGTTACACAGGGGGGATGAACACTGAAGCTTTCTTT. Its protein product is CASSYTGGMNTEAFF.

The chain employs TRBV9 and TRBJ2-1, with 12 bases fitting TRBD2. Germline V CDR1 and CDR2: SGDLS, YYNGEE. The CDR3 sequence is 14 residues long. With 4 bases clipped from V and 8 bases from J, the junction kept 4 bases outside the gene matches. CDR3 in amino acids: CASSWTSGDDEQFF. The DNA for the CDR3 is TGTGCCAGCAGCTGGACTAGCGGGGATGATGAGCAGTTCTTC.